These 31 T cell receptor beta chains were all obtained from the same sample, sequenced in a study of shared clonotypes between healthy human individuals. Repertoires were generated with immunoSEQ multiplex PCR, while TCRdb's copy carries only in-frame clones and drops some. The top ten clones hold approximately 0.4% of a sample with around 1.4 million clones, 98% of them seen once. Input material: naive CD4+ T cells sorted from blood. The subset was: CD45RA+ positively selected. The receptor set was obtained from a man aged 30 to 45 in good health.

This clone has only one observation. The chain is built from TRBV15 and TRBJ1-2; D is unclear. This CDR3 is built from 15 residues. CDR1 and CDR2 (germline): LNHNV, YYDKDF (reference sequence). V shed 2 bases and J shed 7 bases, with 17 bases lying between them. This CDR3 reads CATSRPHGESSGYTF. For the CDR3, the DNA is TGTGCCACCAGCAGACCCCATGGGGAATCGAGTGGCTACACCTTC.

The chain is built from TRBV7-8 and TRBJ2-3, with TRBD2 as a possible D gene (5 bases). This CDR3 spans 14 amino acids. CDR1 and CDR2 (germline): SGHVS, FQNEAQ. Deletions cut 5 bases from V and 4 bases from J, with 13 bases between. CDR3 protein: CASSPTGVADTQYF. CDR3 DNA: TGTGCCAGCAGCCCGACCGGGGTGGCAGATACGCAGTATTTT.

This sequence joins TRBV6-1 and TRBJ2-1; the D gene is possibly TRBD1 (5 bases). The germline V and J ends were trimmed by 2 bases and 4 bases, with 12 bases remaining between them. CDR1 and CDR2 (germline): MNHNS, SASEGT. The CDR3 has 15 residues. Here the CDR3 reads CASSESRGQYNEQFF. DNA for the CDR3: TGTGCCAGCAGTGAAAGCCGTGGACAATACAATGAGCAGTTCTTC.

The rearrangement joins TRBV19 to TRBJ1-5, with D tentatively TRBD1 (6 bases). The germline gives CDR1 LNHDA, CDR2 SQIVND (reference sequence). This CDR3 comprises 15 residues. V dropped 1 base and J dropped 4 bases, with 11 bases sitting between them. CDR3 sequence: CASSIVVDRNQPQHF. In nucleotides, the CDR3 is TGTGCCAGTAGTATAGTGGTCGACAGGAATCAGCCCCAGCATTTT.

V usage is TRBV28 and J usage is TRBJ2-7; no firm D call. The CDR3 runs to 13 residues. Germline V gene lookup returns CDR1 MDHEN and CDR2 SYDVKM. V lost 10 bases to trimming and J lost 2 bases, with 15 bases between them. CDR3 loop: CATRTGLAYEQYF. The CDR3 coding sequence is TGTGCCACCAGAACTGGGCTAGCCTACGAGCAGTACTTC.

The chain links TRBV2 to TRBJ2-3; TRBD2 agrees at 7 bases. CDR1 and CDR2 from the germline V gene are SNHLY and FYNNEI. The CDR3 has 14 amino acids. J was trimmed by 3 bases and V by 11 bases; bases with no gene match: 11. The CDR3 DNA reads as TGTGCCGGAACCAAACTAGCGAGGACAGATACGCAGTATTTT. This gives the protein CAGTKLARTDTQYF.

The genes are TRBV28 and TRBJ2-7, with 8 bases identical to TRBD2. The length of the CDR3 is 14 residues. V trimming: 5 bases; J trimming: 4 bases; junction bases outside the gene matches: 7. Germline V CDR1 and CDR2: MDHEN, SYDVKM. The CDR3 DNA reads as TGTGCCAGCAGTATCCAGCGGGGGAGGTACGAGCAGTACTTC. This translates into CASSIQRGRYEQYF.

This chain uses TRBV5-8 with TRBJ2-2; D is possibly TRBD1 (5 bases). Germline V lookup: CDR1 SGHTS, CDR2 YDEGEE. The CDR3 runs 15 residues. V lost 0 bases to trimming and J lost 5 bases, with 11 bases between them. This CDR3 reads CASSLGRVPTGELFF. The DNA of the CDR3 is TGTGCCAGCAGCTTGGGCAGGGTGCCTACCGGGGAGCTGTTTTTT. Full variable domain (rest looked up from reference TRBV5-8 and TRBJ2-2): EAGVTQSPTHLIKTRGQQATLRCSPISGHTSVYWYQQALGLGLQFLLWYDEGEERNRGNFPPRFSGRQFPNYSSELNVNALELEDSALYLCASSLGRVPTGELFFGEGSRLTVL.

This clone was counted a few times. Within the sample, other DNA sequences also encode this same CDR3. This chain links TRBV18 with TRBJ1-1; no clear D. Germline loops: CDR1 KGHSH, CDR2 LQKENI. Trimming removed 1 base at V and 1 base at J, with 4 bases between. CDR3 length: 13 amino acids. CDR3 sequence reads: CASSPLWNTEAFF. CDR3 nucleotide sequence: TGTGCCAGCTCACCACTCTGGAACACTGAAGCTTTCTTT.

The chain carries TRBV7-2 and TRBJ2-7; 8 bases line up with TRBD2. The CDR3 sequence is 14 residues long. V gave up 5 bases and J gave up 5 bases; unmatched junction bases: 8. CDR1 is SGHTA and CDR2 is FQGNSA in the germline V gene. The CDR3 DNA sequence: TGTGCCAGCAGCCGAGCGGGAGACTACCACGAGCAGTACTTC. Its protein is CASSRAGDYHEQYF.

The chain recombines TRBV5-1 with TRBJ1-1; 10 bases are shared with TRBD1. This CDR3 contains 13 residues. The germline V gene has CDR1 SGHRS and CDR2 YFSETQ. V lost 3 bases to trimming and J lost 6 bases; unmatched junction nucleotides: 2. CDR3 in amino acids: CASSSDRGAEAFF. As DNA, the CDR3 is TGCGCCAGCAGCTCGGACAGGGGGGCTGAAGCTTTCTTT.

This clone appeared once. This chain connects TRBV7-3 to TRBJ2-1; D ambiguous. There are 15 residues in the CDR3. Trimming cost V 5 bases and J 0 bases, with 11 bases left between them. Germline V gene data show CDR1 as SGHTA and CDR2 as FQGTGA. CDR3 coding DNA: TGTGCCAGCAGCCCTCTTCGCGGCTCCTACAATGAGCAGTTCTTC. The encoded protein is CASSPLRGSYNEQFF.

This rearrangement joins TRBV5-1 to TRBJ2-3; D is ambiguous. Trimming shortened V by 4 bases and J by 2 bases, and 11 bases separated the two germline ends. CDR3 length equals 14 residues. Germline V lookup: CDR1 SGHRS, CDR2 YFSETQ. The CDR3 bases are TGCGCCAGCAGCAGGTCTAGGAACACAGATACGCAGTATTTT. This gives the protein CASSRSRNTDTQYF.

The chain joins TRBV19 to TRBJ2-3; the match to TRBD2 covers 9 bases. CDR1 and CDR2 from the germline V gene are LNHDA and SQIVND (reference sequence). The CDR3 spans 21 residues. The ends lost 4 bases at V and 0 bases at J; junction bases unmatched: 20. CDR3: CASSKRLPTSGLAFSTDTQYF. CDR3 sequence (DNA): TGTGCCAGTAGTAAGAGACTACCGACTAGCGGACTAGCATTTAGCACAGATACGCAGTATTTT.

This clone occurred once. The chain uses TRBV11-2 and TRBJ2-7; D uncertain. Per the germline V gene, CDR1 is SGHAT and CDR2 is FQNNGV. CDR3 size: 12 residues. V was clipped by 4 bases and J by 3 bases, with 7 bases between them. The CDR3 spells CASSSVRYEQYF. CDR3 in DNA: TGTGCCAGCAGCTCCGTACGCTACGAGCAGTACTTC.

The chain has TRBV27 and TRBJ1-4; D gene uncertain. Looked up from germline, CDR1 is MNHEY and CDR2 is SMNVEV (reference sequence). The CDR3 is made up of 14 amino acids. V was shortened by 6 bases and J by 1 base, with 9 bases between the two germline ends. This chain's CDR3 is CASRPRLTNEKLFF. The CDR3, as DNA: TGTGCCAGCAGGCCTAGATTAACTAATGAAAAACTGTTTTTT.

The genes are TRBV28 and TRBJ2-7; perhaps TRBD2 as D (6 bases). Germline CDR1 and CDR2: MDHEN and SYDVKM. The CDR3 is 14 amino acids. V lost 8 bases and J 4 bases, leaving 18 bases between the germline ends. CDR3 residues: CASLPRTIQYEQYF. The CDR3 nucleotides read TGTGCCAGCCTCCCCAGGACTATCCAATACGAGCAGTACTTC.

Comments on this clone: Additional DNA sequences in this sample encode the identical CDR3. The chain joins TRBV10-1 to TRBJ2-7, with 7 bases that match TRBD1. The CDR3 runs 13 residues. V was clipped by 5 bases and J by 3 bases; unmatched bases: 4. Per germline, CDR1 WNHNN and CDR2 SYGVQD (reference sequence). The CDR3 spells CASSPGGGYEQYF. In nucleotides, the CDR3 is TGCGCCAGCAGTCCAGGGGGTGGCTACGAGCAGTACTTC.

In its sample, this clone was seen once. CDR3 residues: CASSLAQRSSYNEQFF. The CDR3 DNA reads TGCGCCAGCAGCTTGGCCCAGCGGAGCTCCTACAATGAGCAGTTCTTC. The chain employs TRBV5-1 and TRBJ2-1, with D possibly TRBD2 on 5 matching bases. The CDR3 has 16 residues. V was trimmed by 0 bases and J by 0 bases, leaving 10 bases between them. Germline values: CDR1 SGHRS, CDR2 YFSETQ.

On this clone itself: Other DNA sequences in the sample encode the same CDR3. The chain combines TRBV28 with TRBJ1-2; D is uncertain. Per germline, CDR1 MDHEN and CDR2 SYDVKM. With 6 bases removed from V and 3 bases from J, the gap between germline ends came to 2 bases. The CDR3 length is 10 residues. Written as DNA, the CDR3 is TGTGCCAGCAGAGACTATGGCTACACCTTC. Its translation: CASRDYGYTF.

J is TRBJ2-5 and V is TRBV30; TRBD2 might be the D (6 bases). Germline V CDR1 and CDR2: GTSNPN, SVGIG (reference sequence). V lost 0 bases, J lost 11 bases, and 22 bases lay in between. The CDR3 totals 15 residues. CDR3 in amino acids: CAWSVRGGGDSKQYF. CDR3 DNA: TGTGCCTGGAGTGTACGGGGAGGAGGGGACTCGAAGCAGTACTTC.

V usage is TRBV11-3 and J usage is TRBJ2-3, with D tentatively TRBD1 (5 bases). CDR3 length: 14 residues. Trimming took off 4 bases at V and 0 bases at J, with 8 bases between the two ends. Germline assignment: CDR1 SGHNT and CDR2 YENEEA. CDR3 amino acids: CASSSTASTDTQYF. CDR3 coding DNA: TGTGCCAGCAGCTCGACAGCCAGCACAGATACGCAGTATTTT.

J is TRBJ2-5 and V is TRBV7-8; TRBD1 might be the D (8 bases). The ends were cut back, 4 bases at V and 5 bases at J, with 14 bases in the middle. Per germline, CDR1 SGHVS and CDR2 FQNEAQ. There are 14 residues in the CDR3. The chain's CDR3 is CASSSQGGGETQYF. The CDR3 DNA sequence: TGTGCCAGCAGCTCACAGGGGGGAGGGGAGACCCAGTACTTC.

In this sample, this clone turned up once. The chain combines TRBV6-6 with TRBJ1-1, with D perhaps matching TRBD1 (5 bases). Germline lookup yields CDR1 MNHNY and CDR2 SVGAGI (reference sequence). There are 12 residues in the CDR3. With 7 bases removed from V and 12 bases from J, the gap between germline ends came to 18 bases. The CDR3 sequence is CASTLGLGESFF. The DNA for the CDR3 is TGTGCCAGCACACTGGGGCTGGGGGAATCTTTCTTT.

This clone was seen once. The CDR3 loop is CASSPSWGDREQYF. In DNA, the CDR3 is TGTGCCAGCTCACCATCTTGGGGGGATCGCGAGCAGTACTTC. The V gene is TRBV18, the J gene TRBJ2-7; D might be TRBD2 (6 bases). Germline loops: CDR1 KGHSH, CDR2 LQKENI. The germline V and J ends were trimmed by 2 bases and 6 bases, with 14 bases remaining between them. The CDR3 covers 14 residues.

CDR3 nucleotide sequence: TGTGCCAGCAGCCCCCCTTCCGGGTACGAGCAGTACTTC. It translates to CASSPPSGYEQYF. The chain links TRBV9 to TRBJ2-7; D gene ambiguous. The CDR3 sequence is 13 residues long. CDR1 and CDR2 from the germline V gene are SGDLS and YYNGEE. Between the trimmed V and J ends, which lost 4 bases and 4 bases, there was a span of 12 bases.

The chain joins TRBV4-1 to TRBJ2-7; a weak D match, TRBD2 (6 bases). V was pared by 1 base and J by 3 bases, with 16 bases between. The CDR3 spans 16 residues. The germline CDR1 and CDR2 sequences are MGHRA and YSYEKL. CDR3 sequence: CASSQVAGNGLYEQYF. As DNA, the CDR3 is TGCGCCAGCAGCCAAGTGGCGGGAAATGGTCTCTACGAGCAGTACTTC.

CDR3: CASSQGGGTRGTQYF. For the CDR3, the DNA is TGCGCCAGCAGCCAGGGCGGCGGAACGCGCGGTACGCAGTATTTT. The chain couples TRBV5-1 to TRBJ2-3; maybe TRBD1 (5 bases). The ends were cut back, 4 bases at V and 8 bases at J, with 20 bases in the middle. The CDR3 sequence is 15 residues long. Germline V gives CDR1 SGHRS, CDR2 YFSETQ.

This clone was picked up one time. V is TRBV11-2 and J is TRBJ2-7, with TRBD1 identical over 10 bases. The CDR3 extends over 14 amino acids. V lost 5 bases, J lost 4 bases, and 5 bases stayed unmatched. Germline V gene lookup returns CDR1 SGHAT and CDR2 FQNNGV. The CDR3 coding sequence is TGTGCCAGCAGCCAGTCGGACAGGGGGTACGAGCAGTACTTC. This translates into CASSQSDRGYEQYF.

As regards this clone: In the same sample, other DNA sequences code for this CDR3. This chain links TRBV5-1 with TRBJ2-5; D uncertain. Germline V CDR1 and CDR2: SGHRS, YFSETQ. The CDR3 is 14 amino acids. V was pared by 3 bases and J by 0 bases, with 9 bases between. The CDR3 region has the DNA TGCGCCAGCAGCTCGGGCCCCAACCAAGAGACCCAGTACTTC. Residues: CASSSGPNQETQYF.

For this clone: Other DNA sequences from this sample encode an identical CDR3 as well. This chain connects TRBV28 to TRBJ2-7; a weak D match, TRBD2 (6 bases). The ends were cut back, 6 bases at V and 4 bases at J, with 13 bases in the middle. The V gene's germline CDR1 is MDHEN and CDR2 SYDVKM. The CDR3 totals 13 residues. The CDR3 DNA is TGTGCCAGCAGCCCGCCGGGAGCATACGAGCAGTACTTC. This codes for CASSPPGAYEQYF.